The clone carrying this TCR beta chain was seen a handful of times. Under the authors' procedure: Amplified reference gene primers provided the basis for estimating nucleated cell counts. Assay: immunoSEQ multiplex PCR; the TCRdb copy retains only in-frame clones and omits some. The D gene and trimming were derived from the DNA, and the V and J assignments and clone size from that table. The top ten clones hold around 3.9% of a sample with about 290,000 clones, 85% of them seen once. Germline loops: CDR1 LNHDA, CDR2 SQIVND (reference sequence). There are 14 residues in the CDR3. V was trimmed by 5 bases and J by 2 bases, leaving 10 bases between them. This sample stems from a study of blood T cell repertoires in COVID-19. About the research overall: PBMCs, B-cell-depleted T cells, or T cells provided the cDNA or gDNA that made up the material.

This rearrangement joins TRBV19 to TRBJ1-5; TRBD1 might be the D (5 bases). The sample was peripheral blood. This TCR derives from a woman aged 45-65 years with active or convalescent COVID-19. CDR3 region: CASSSSGGNQPQHF. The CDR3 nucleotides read TGTGCCAGTAGTTCATCGGGGGGCAATCAGCCCCAGCATTTT.